This T cell receptor beta chain was found in a study of blood T cell repertoires in COVID-19. The protocol was immunoSEQ multiplex PCR, while the TCRdb copy is restricted to in-frame clones and leaves out a portion. The sample consists of around 480,000 clones, approximately 88% of them appearing once. This clone was detected once. The CDR3 contains 15 residues. Unmatched junction bases numbered 9, after V lost 7 bases and J lost 4 bases. Germline values: CDR1 MNHEY, CDR2 SVGAGI. The source material was peripheral blood. The chain is built from TRBV6-5 and TRBJ2-2; 7 nucleotides align to TRBD1. This TCR was sampled from a woman between 45 and 65 years old with COVID-19, enrolled during active disease. CDR3 sequence: CASNQWDSPTGELFF. In nucleotides, the CDR3 is TGTGCCAGCAATCAATGGGACAGCCCCACCGGGGAGCTGTTTTTT.